This T cell receptor (beta chain) was profiled in a study of blood T cell repertoires in COVID-19 (dated by TCRdb to 2020 to 2022). Regarding the study in general: Collaborator samples came from the United States, Italy and Spain and covered acute and convalescent phases of COVID-19. The prospective study material was composed of cDNA or gDNA derived from T cells, B-cell-depleted T cells, or PBMCs. Samples came from the ongoing ImmuneRACE study (first 160 participants) plus 1,254 subjects from 6 global collaborators. The dataset comprised deeply sampled blood TCRbeta repertoires from subjects exposed to, actively infected with, or recovered from COVID-19. Where available, HLA class I and class II types were obtained from metadata supplied by the sample provider rather than from assay-based typing. The repertoires were released in a freely available public database intended as a resource for research on the immune response to SARS-CoV-2. The sample metadata nearly always contained a de-identified subject ID, COVID-19 status, age in years and sex.

The immunoSEQ Assay, a bias-controlled multiplex PCR, was used to amplify TCRbeta CDR3 regions from genomic DNA. As for how the authors treated the data: The number of nucleated cells in each sample was estimated by amplification of reference gene primers within the assay. To quantify the absolute abundance of each unique TCRbeta CDR3 rearrangement, sequence reads were collapsed and filtered. For each sample, productive Simpson clonality was calculated as the square root of Simpson's diversity index across productive rearrangements. TCRdb stores this immuneACCESS table with in-frame sequences only. Part of the clones is absent; in the studies checked, under half of the shortfall reflects unresolved V genes, and no reason is known for the rest. That table is the source of V, J and clone size, and D and trimming were worked out from the DNA. Present in this sample are roughly 400,000 clones, about 88% of which were seen just once. The biggest ten clones account for approximately 1.5% of the sample.

Comments on this clone: Its binding antigen is unknown. The sample holds no much larger clone one base away, and base qualities are not on file.

Participants in the prospective study were enrolled through a virtual design, were aged 18 to 89 years, and lived in some 24 United States geographic areas. To assign participants to cohorts, the prospective study relied on clinical history that participants themselves reported in a screening survey and a study questionnaire. Exposed participants had been in contact with someone with a PCR-confirmed or clinician-diagnosed COVID-19 case within 2 weeks of study entry. Each participant in the prospective study had whole blood, serum and a nasopharyngeal or oropharyngeal swab collected by mobile phlebotomists. Additional blood draws and questionnaires over an approximately two-month period could optionally be provided by prospective study participants. Before DNA extraction, blood samples from the prospective study were shipped at room temperature or frozen. The cysteine opens and the phenylalanine closes a CDR3 of 14 amino acids. Here the CDR3 DNA is all that survives: 42 bases in frame from base 1. V trim: 4 bases; J trim: 11 bases; unmatched bases: 12. CDR1 SGHAT and CDR2 FQNNGV are derived from the germline V gene.

Overall study outcomes, separate from this receptor: Clinical and demographic metadata were provided uncurated, with the amount varying by source and participant.

The material sequenced was PBMCs or T cells enriched from blood (not recorded which). The chain couples TRBV11-2 to TRBJ2-7; a stretch of 9 junction bases matches TRBD1. The sequence was obtained from a woman younger than 30 who had been exposed to COVID-19. The sequence in DNA is TGTGCCAGCAGCTCGCGAGGGACAGGGTACTTAGAGTACTTC. Its protein reads: CASSSRGTGYLEYF. Reference TRBV11-2 and TRBJ2-7 genes cover what lies past the CDR3, so the full variable domain is EAGVAQSPRYKIIEKRQSVAFWCNPISGHATLYWYQQILGQGPKLLIQFQNNGVVDDSQLPKDRFSAERLKGVDSTLKIQPAKLEDSAVYLCASSSRGTGYLEYFGPGTRLTVT.